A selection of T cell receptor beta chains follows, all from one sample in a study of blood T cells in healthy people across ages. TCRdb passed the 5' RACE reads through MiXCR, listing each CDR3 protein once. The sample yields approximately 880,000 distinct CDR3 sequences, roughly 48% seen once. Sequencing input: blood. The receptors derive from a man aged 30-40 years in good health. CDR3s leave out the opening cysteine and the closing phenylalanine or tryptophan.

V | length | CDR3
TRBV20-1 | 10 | SARMGGGTQY
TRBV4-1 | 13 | ASSQEGRPVYGYT
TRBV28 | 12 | ASSPSLAKNIQY
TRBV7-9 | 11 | ASSLESGNTIY
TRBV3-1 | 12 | ASSQPPGRETQY
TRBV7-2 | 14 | ASSLRAPGGPDTQY
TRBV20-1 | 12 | SATGGRSTDTQY
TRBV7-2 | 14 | ASSVSRGPGSYEQY
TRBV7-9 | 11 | ASSRRGEDEQF
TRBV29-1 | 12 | SVSRDPSMNEQF
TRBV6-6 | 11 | ASSYSFAVEQY
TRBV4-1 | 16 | ASSQDPPAGRATDTQY
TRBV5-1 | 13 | ASSPGATGVPGYT
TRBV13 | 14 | ASSSSSGDYRETQY
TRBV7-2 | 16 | ASSLGYRVGGPPETQY
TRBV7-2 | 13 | ASSLGLGPTYEQY
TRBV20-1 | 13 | SARRTSGVQETQY
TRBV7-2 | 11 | ASSRQGNTEAF
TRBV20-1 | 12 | SATSTVAKNIQY
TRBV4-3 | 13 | ASSQEWRQQETQY
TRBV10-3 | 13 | AIRQDRGIPYEQY
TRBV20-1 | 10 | SALAGRDTQY
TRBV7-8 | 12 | ASSITGGNQPQH
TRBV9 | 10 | AVRGRPDEQF
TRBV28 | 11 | ASSRPGGVEQY
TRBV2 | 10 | ATRTGRDEQF
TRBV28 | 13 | ASSSGLGETDTQY
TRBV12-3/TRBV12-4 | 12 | ASSSSDRGYGYT
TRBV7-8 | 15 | ASTSIGQGSMNTEAF
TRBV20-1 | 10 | SARGGRITQY
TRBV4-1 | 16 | ASSQDIPSGSNTYEQY
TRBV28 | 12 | ATRLGGDNYGYT
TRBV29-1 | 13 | SVEGLAGFAYEQY
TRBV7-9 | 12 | ASSNQGAHTEAF
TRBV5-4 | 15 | ASSFPQRGGRLDTQY
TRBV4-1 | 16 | ASSQDFTSGRPYNEQF
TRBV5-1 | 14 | ASSSSPTGAQETQF
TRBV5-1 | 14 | ASSPGVGGAKNIQY
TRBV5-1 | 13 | ASSRRAEGSYEQY